These T cell receptor beta chains were read from a single sample in a study of technical replicates of blood from several donors. TCRdb's table, derived via immunoSEQ multiplex PCR, lists solely in-frame clones and lacks some. The table has about 68,000 clones, about 97% seen once; the top ten hold approximately 0.3%. What was sequenced was T cells isolated from PBMCs. The receptors were sampled from a human donor in good health. Both conserved end residues are part of each CDR3. Fields, in order: V gene, CDR3 protein.

>TRBV9
CASSPRTILGQLGVGGYTF
>TRBV11-2
CASSNRLAGGPDTQYF
>TRBV5-1
CASSLTGGGVEQYF
>TRBV11-2
CASSRTGGTEAFF
>TRBV5-1
CASTRSPVNTEAFF
>TRBV21-1
CASSPRDPRDSYNEQFF
>TRBV28
CASTQGDRNTIYF
>TRBV7-9
CASSHSQGDWNTEAFF
>TRBV9
CASSARGFGELFF
>TRBV10-3
CAISEPRFIYKAKFAEAFF
>TRBV12-5
CATRSGRNYGYTF
>TRBV13
CASSFSTGSGTQYF
>TRBV13
CASSLTSGMNEQYF
>TRBV18
CASSPPGQGSHNEQFF
>TRBV27
CASSLYSAYEQYF
>TRBV6-6
CASSYSTAQDYGYTF
>TRBV7-9
CASSVQGNYGYTF
>TRBV9
CASSNRDRGQDGYTF
>TRBV11-2
CASSSAGQGAPRYF
>TRBV5-6
CASSLEPRDTEAFF
>TRBV4-2
CASSQARTVQPQHF
>TRBV7-9
CATKDRDNQPQHF
>TRBV7-3
CASSITGGAGPYGYTF
>TRBV7-9
CASRTGTGGPGELFF
>TRBV7-3
CASSLNLHSDTQYF
>TRBV5-1
CASSSGQGIYEQYF
>TRBV6-5
CASRGAGTGELFF
>TRBV13
CASSLTVNTEAFF
>TRBV10-3
CAISESVSAAEHKQYF
>TRBV4-1
CASSQLAGLYEQYF
>TRBV28
CASRSWGLNYEQYF
>TRBV7-2
CASSSRQGGGNQPQHF
>TRBV19
CASSIYREKGTEAFF
>TRBV9
CASSVGSRAYEQYF
>TRBV2
CASSPDRAPMNTEAFF
>TRBV11-3
CASSLVVAENEQYF
>TRBV28
CASSGGPQHF
>TRBV7-8
CASSFSGSWADTQYF
>TRBV2
CASSETSGRTEAFF
>TRBV28
CASSLTGVTEAFF
>TRBV2
CASSENRQGLEETQYF
>TRBV6-5
CASSYLGLAGGKQFF
>TRBV4-1
CASSQDEYSNQPQHF
>TRBV5-4
CASSSSGSYNEQFF
>TRBV5-4
CASSLIGAGISYNEQFF
>TRBV9
CASSVNSGGYTF
>TRBV4-2
CASSRGWEGPNTGELFF
>TRBV6-1
CASNRDRGPTDTQYF
>TRBV6-5
CASSYLGLAGVNEQYF
>TRBV29-1
CSGPWGEVRETQYF
>TRBV27
CASSLSRGQGGNQPQHF
>TRBV5-1
CASSLVGAGDYGYTF
>TRBV7-8
CASSLGTAYEQYF
>TRBV7-9
CASSPLSGQYF
>TRBV2
CATLQDRGNQPQHF
>TRBV29-1
CSVVFWTAVSDTQYF
>TRBV10-1
CASSLDRGETQYF
>TRBV25-1
CASSSLAGAINEQYF
>TRBV10-1
CASSDRTGYEQYF
>TRBV6-5
CASSYKGDEQYF